The sequence of this T cell receptor beta chain was determined in a study of blood T cell repertoires in COVID-19. Only in-frame clones appear in the TCRdb table, and some are missing; sequencing was by immunoSEQ multiplex PCR. This sample yields about 320,000 clones, of which 87% are seen a single time; around 10% belongs to the top ten. Germline values: CDR1 MGHDK, CDR2 SYGVNS. The CDR3 is 18 amino acids. Deletions cut 0 bases from V and 3 bases from J, with 17 bases between. Participants reported their clinical history, and cohort assignment relied on those reports. The receptor's source is a young woman who had recovered from COVID-19. The chain combines TRBV25-1 with TRBJ2-2; D might be TRBD2 (6 bases). Sample: PBMCs or T cells enriched from blood (not recorded which). CDR3 sequence: CASSEYPGERFYTGELFF. CDR3 sequence (DNA): TGTGCCAGCAGTGAATATCCGGGAGAGAGATTTTACACCGGGGAGCTGTTTTTT.